The 18 T cell receptor beta chains given below trace back to one sample, sequenced in a study of T cells in Graves' hyperthyroidism and ophthalmopathy. TCR beta CDR3 regions were amplified from RNA transcripts. Researchers ran a first-round RT-PCR on the TCR CDR3 using the HTBI primer set. TCRdb re-analysed the multiplex PCR reads in MiXCR, keeping a single row per CDR3 protein. There are hundreds of thousands of distinct CDR3 sequences in the sample; 15% to 20% occur only once, and over 45% lies in the top ten. Sequences were obtained from blood. These TCRs come from a man aged 35 to 55 with Graves' ophthalmopathy.

This clonotype has a handful of counts. The chain carries TRBV7-8 and TRBJ2-3; 8 bases are a match to TRBD2. The germline V gene encodes CDR1 SGHVS and CDR2 FQNEAQ. After removal of 2 bases from V and 4 bases from J, the junction contained 8 bases not matched to a gene. The CDR3 runs 16 residues. DNA of the CDR3: TGTGCCAGCAGCTTACCAGCGGGAGTGGGGGCAGATACGCAGTATTTT. Protein: CASSLPAGVGADTQYF.

This sequence joins TRBV19 and TRBJ2-3, with TRBD2 matching over 11 bases. This CDR3 region has 16 residues. V lost 3 bases, J lost 2 bases, and 4 bases stayed unmatched. Germline-derived CDR1 and CDR2 are LNHDA and SQIVND (reference sequence). The DNA of the CDR3 is TGTGCCAGTAGTATCTCGACTAGCGGGATCACAGATACGCAGTATTTT. Its protein is CASSISTSGITDTQYF.

The chain recombines TRBV12-3 or TRBV12-4 with TRBJ1-3; D not resolved. This CDR3 region has 14 residues. V shed 4 bases and J shed 2 bases, with 9 bases lying between them. The CDR3 nucleotides read TGTGCCAGCAGTTACAGCGGTACTGGAAACACCATATATTTT. Its translation: CASSYSGTGNTIYF.

This clonotype was recorded many times. The chain couples TRBV3-1 to TRBJ1-2, with D possibly TRBD1 on 6 matching bases. Per the germline V gene, CDR1 is LGHDT and CDR2 is YNNKEL (reference sequence). The CDR3 has 14 residues. Trimming took 4 bases from V and 6 from J, leaving 15 bases between them. CDR3 nucleotides: TGTGCCAGCAGCCTAGTACAGGGATCGCATGGCTACACCTTC. Translating it yields CASSLVQGSHGYTF.

V is TRBV29-1 and J is TRBJ1-2; D gene ambiguous. This CDR3 contains 10 residues. Germline V gene sequence: CDR1 SQVTM, CDR2 ANQGSEA. Trimming removed 2 bases from V and 2 bases from J, with 0 bases in between. The CDR3, as DNA: TGCAGCGTTGAAAACTATGGCTACACCTTC. Encoded protein: CSVENYGYTF.

The rearrangement joins TRBV11-2 to TRBJ2-7; 10 bases agree with TRBD1. CDR3 size: 16 residues. Germline CDR1 is SGHAT and CDR2 is FQNNGV. V shed 4 bases, J shed 0 bases, and the junction held 6 bases outside the gene matches. In DNA form, the CDR3 reads TGTGCCAGCAGCTACGGGACAGGGGCCTTCTCCTACGAGCAGTACTTC. Encoded protein: CASSYGTGAFSYEQYF.

This sequence joins TRBV20-1 and TRBJ2-1; 14 bases match TRBD2. CDR1 DFQATT and CDR2 SNEGSKA come from the germline V gene (reference sequence). V trimming: 4 bases; J trimming: 8 bases; junction bases outside the gene matches: 4. This CDR3 region has 14 residues. The CDR3 nucleotides read TGCAGTGCTAAGCCGGGACTAGCGGGGGATGAGCAGTTCTTC. This sequence encodes CSAKPGLAGDEQFF.

This clonotype showed up just a few times. The chain links TRBV4-2 to TRBJ2-7, with 10 nucleotides matching TRBD1. V gave up 4 bases and J gave up 5 bases; unmatched junction bases: 11. The CDR3 loop spans 16 amino acids. Germline CDR1 and CDR2: LGHNA and YNFKEQ. This CDR3 is CASSRSGQGNSNEQYF. CDR3 nucleotide sequence: TGTGCCAGCAGCCGATCGGGACAGGGGAATTCCAACGAGCAGTACTTC.

This clonotype came up a few times. The rearrangement joins TRBV19 to TRBJ2-1; 12 nucleotides align to TRBD2. The CDR3 loop spans 15 amino acids. Germline V gives CDR1 LNHDA, CDR2 SQIVND (reference sequence). Germline trimming cut 7 bases from V and 4 bases from J; bases unmatched to any gene: 5. The CDR3 sequence is CASKRTSGDYNEQFF. The DNA of the CDR3 is TGTGCCAGTAAGAGGACTAGCGGGGATTACAATGAGCAGTTCTTC.

This clonotype was recorded a few times. The rearrangement uses TRBV29-1 and TRBJ2-2; 9 bases map to TRBD2. Germline V lookup: CDR1 SQVTM, CDR2 ANQGSEA. V gave up 5 bases and J gave up 1 base; unmatched junction bases: 5. The CDR3 is 15 amino acids. CDR3 nucleotide sequence: TGCAGCGTTTTGGCACTAGCGGGGAACACCGGGGAGCTGTTTTTT. Its protein product is CSVLALAGNTGELFF.

This clonotype was seen a handful of times. This rearrangement joins TRBV6-2 or TRBV6-3 to TRBJ1-2; D remains ambiguous. CDR1 MNHEY and CDR2 SVGEGT come from the germline V gene. V gave up 2 bases and J gave up 2 bases, with 6 bases separating them. This CDR3 is built from 13 residues. CDR3 nucleotides: TGTGCCAGCAGTTACGTCCTCAACTATGGCTACACCTTC. It translates to CASSYVLNYGYTF.

This clonotype showed up many times. The J gene is TRBJ2-3, the V gene TRBV5-1; D remains unclear. The V and J ends lost 3 bases and 2 bases respectively, with 7 bases between them. This CDR3 has 13 amino acids. Germline V lookup: CDR1 SGHRS, CDR2 YFSETQ. The CDR3 sequence is CASSSRYTDTQYF. In DNA form, the CDR3 reads TGCGCCAGCAGCTCTCGATACACAGATACGCAGTATTTT.

This clonotype has just a few counts. This chain's CDR3 is CASSAQLGTGRNYGYTF. The CDR3 nucleotides read TGTGCCAGCAGCGCCCAGCTCGGGACGGGGAGAAACTATGGCTACACCTTC. The J gene is TRBJ1-2, the V gene TRBV9; maybe TRBD1 (5 bases). V was pared by 3 bases and J by 2 bases, with 20 bases between. Looked up from germline, CDR1 is SGDLS and CDR2 is YYNGEE. This CDR3 comprises 17 residues. The entire variable domain, with the rest obtained from reference TRBV9 and TRBJ1-2, is as follows: DSGVTQTPKHLITATGQRVTLRCSPRSGDLSVYWYQQSLDQGLQFLIQYYNGEERAKGNILERFSAQQFPDLHSELNLSSLELGDSALYFCASSAQLGTGRNYGYTFGSGTRLTVV.

V is TRBV20-1 and J is TRBJ2-2; D is ambiguous. The CDR3 loop spans 13 amino acids. With 6 bases removed from V and 6 bases from J, the gap between germline ends came to 14 bases. Germline values: CDR1 DFQATT, CDR2 SNEGSKA (reference sequence). CDR3 region: CSAPRAGSGELFF. CDR3 sequence (DNA): TGCAGTGCCCCCCGAGCTGGGTCCGGGGAGCTGTTTTTT.

This rearrangement joins TRBV6-2 or TRBV6-3 to TRBJ1-5; perhaps TRBD1 as D (5 bases). With 6 bases removed from V and 5 bases from J, the gap between germline ends came to 11 bases. This CDR3 comprises 13 residues. Germline CDR1 MNHEY, CDR2 SVGEGT. The CDR3 protein is CASRGGRDQPQHF. Written as DNA, the CDR3 is TGTGCCAGCAGGGGGGGAAGGGATCAGCCCCAGCATTTT.

This clonotype has only a few counts. J is TRBJ1-5 and V is TRBV19; D unresolved. The CDR3 extends over 16 amino acids. The V gene lost 3 bases and the J gene lost 2 bases, with 14 bases spanning the gap. The germline V gene has CDR1 LNHDA and CDR2 SQIVND (reference sequence). CDR3 loop: CASSMIDWVGNQPQHF. In DNA, the CDR3 is TGTGCCAGTAGTATGATTGACTGGGTCGGCAATCAGCCCCAGCATTTT.

V usage is TRBV28 and J usage is TRBJ2-2; 13 bases are a match to TRBD2. CDR1 is MDHEN and CDR2 is SYDVKM in the germline V gene. The V segment lost 3 bases and the J segment 6 bases; nucleotides outside the gene matches: 10. The CDR3 runs 18 residues. The CDR3 DNA reads as TGTGCCAGCAGTTTGTCTACTAGCGGGAGGGCCCGTTCCGGGGAGCTGTTTTTT. It is translated as CASSLSTSGRARSGELFF. The full variable domain, rest sourced from reference TRBV28 and TRBJ2-2, is DVKVTQSSRYLVKRTGEKVFLECVQDMDHENMFWYRQDPGLGLRLIYFSYDVKMKEKGDIPEGYSVSREKKERFSLILESASTNQTSMYLCASSLSTSGRARSGELFFGEGSRLTVL.

This clonotype was counted ten times or more. The chain links TRBV6-2 or TRBV6-3 to TRBJ1-1; D remains ambiguous. Trimming stripped 3 bases from V and 1 base from J, with 6 bases between. Germline CDR1 reads MNHEY; CDR2 reads SVGEGT. This CDR3 comprises 13 residues. The CDR3 DNA reads TGTGCCAGCAGTTATTCGAGGAACACTGAAGCTTTCTTT. The encoded protein is CASSYSRNTEAFF.